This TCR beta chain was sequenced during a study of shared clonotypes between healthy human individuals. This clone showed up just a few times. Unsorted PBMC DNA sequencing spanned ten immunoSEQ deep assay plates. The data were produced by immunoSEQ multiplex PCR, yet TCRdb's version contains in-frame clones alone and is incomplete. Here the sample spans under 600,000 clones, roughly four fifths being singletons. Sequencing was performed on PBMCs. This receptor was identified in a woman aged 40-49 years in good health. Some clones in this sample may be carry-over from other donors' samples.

For the CDR3, the DNA is TGTGCCAGCAGTACCCGGACTAGCGGGAGGGCCTACGAGCAGTACTTC. This sequence encodes CASSTRTSGRAYEQYF. V gene TRBV27 combines with J gene TRBJ2-7; TRBD2 agrees at 15 bases. This CDR3 is 16 amino acids long. V lost 5 bases and J lost 2; bases outside the gene matches: 4. The V gene's germline CDR1 is MNHEY and CDR2 SMNVEV (reference sequence).